This T cell receptor beta chain emerged from a study of cytomegalovirus exposure and HLA in healthy donors. Study observations and caveats: It was confirmed in vitro that a few of the CMV-associated chains were specific for CMV antigens.

The germline CDR1 and CDR2 sequences are LNHNV and YYDKDF (reference sequence). The V and J ends lost 1 base and 4 bases respectively, with 13 bases between them. This CDR3 is built from 15 residues. Of note for this clone: Its antigen is still unknown.

PCR involved 60 Vbeta and 13 Jbeta primers. In the study's own analysis: A follow-up analysis tallied about 80 million unique TCR beta chains, roughly 11 million shared. The repertoire was sequenced with immunoSEQ multiplex PCR; TCRdb's copy has only in-frame clones and lacks some. V and J calls and clone size are copied from that table; D and trimming were computed from the DNA. This sample contains under 200,000 clones. This TCR was recovered from a man aged 25-45 years in good health and CMV-seronegative. The V call is TRBV15, the J call TRBJ2-5, with no clear D. The sequenced sample was PBMCs. The CDR3 DNA reads as TGTGCCACCAGCAGAGGATACGGAGAAGGAGAGACCCAGTACTTC. Its translation is CATSRGYGEGETQYF.